The sequence of this T cell receptor beta chain was determined in a study of T cells in Graves' hyperthyroidism and ophthalmopathy. This clonotype has ten or more counts. The CDR3 regions of TCR beta were amplified from RNA transcripts. First-round RT-PCR of the TCR CDR3 relied on the HTBI primer set. TCRdb re-analysed the multiplex PCR reads in MiXCR, keeping a single row per CDR3 protein. The sample has around 480,000 distinct CDR3 sequences; approximately 14% are singletons. V was clipped by 4 bases and J by 5 bases; unmatched bases: 9. CDR3 length: 15 residues. Per the germline V gene, CDR1 is ENHRY and CDR2 is SYGVKD.

The sequence came from a young woman with Graves' hyperthyroidism. The chain has TRBV10-3 and TRBJ2-5; 8 bases are a match to TRBD2. Source material: blood. DNA for the CDR3: TGTGCCATCAGTGGGCGGACCCGCGGGGGGGAGACCCAGTACTTC. Translated, it gives CAISGRTRGGETQYF.